The TCR beta chain described here comes from a study of T cells in localized non-small cell lung cancer (dated by TCRdb to about 2020). In terms of the full investigation: The study examined T cell repertoires in a few hundred patients with early-stage NSCLC and compared tumors with uninvolved tumor-adjacent lungs. All 240 or so NSCLC patients in the cohort were treatment-naive and had localized lung tumors that were resected. NSCLC patients had a mean age of around 66 years, and 129 were male and more than 90 female. Study-level results and caveats: Because of the exploratory design, TCR variables were selected using unadjusted p-values without false-discovery rate correction. Because multi-region tumor sequencing was not performed, intratumor heterogeneity could not be ruled out. A median of approximately 55 of the top 100 tumor clones were detected in paired uninvolved adjacent lung, and under 30 of these tumor clones were also found among the top 100 clones of the paired uninvolved adjacent lung. Uninvolved tumor-adjacent lung showed the highest T cell clonality, higher than tumor, which suggests more focused antigenic responses in the adjacent lung. Higher T cell density in blood was associated with longer overall survival, whereas higher clonality in adjacent lung was associated with shorter survival.

The germline V gene supplies CDR1 SGHRS and CDR2 YFSETQ. Including cysteine and phenylalanine, the CDR3 has 13 amino acids. The entry retains the CDR3 DNA only, 39 bases that are in frame from base 1. The junction shows trimming of 1 base on V and 0 bases on J, plus 5 bases between the germline ends. At diagnosis, tumor, uninvolved tumor-adjacent lung and peripheral blood were collected and then preserved as a mix of FFPE and fresh-frozen material. For TCR repertoire profiling, the blood samples were analyzed as peripheral blood mononuclear cells. In the case of this clone: Its specific antigen is unknown. No base quality values were provided; no much bigger clone lies one nucleotide off.

TCR beta CDR3 regions were sequenced from DNA using the immunoSEQ Assay. The source study handled its data this way. To compute T cell density, TCR beta template counts were normalized to usable DNA, which was estimated by amplifying housekeeping genes. The preseqR package was used to estimate richness by extrapolating to 400,000 templates for PBMC samples and to 120,000 templates for tissue samples. Clonality was defined by subtracting Pielou's evenness from one. Tissue-enriched TCRs were identified through differential abundance testing performed on productive amino-acid clonotypes, with a minimum total count of 5 and an alpha of 0.1. The Jaccard Index and the Morisita Overlap Index were used to quantify repertoire overlap between compartments. GLIPH clustered TCR beta CDR3s with public tetramer-defined viral CDR3s; viral motifs required at least three viral sequences plus V-gene enrichment. This is the immuneACCESS table as TCRdb keeps it, with only in-frame sequences that have V and J called. A part of the clones is gone; compared with another copy, unresolved V genes explain less than half, and the rest is unexplained. That table gives V, J and clone size, and the DNA gave D and trimming. Across this sample there are about 19,000 clones, with about 90% seen only once. The ten biggest clones cover 2.7% of the sample.

The sequence is built from TRBV5-1 and TRBJ2-7; no D gene call is confident. The sample consisted of peripheral blood, taken before any cancer treatment. This TCR was sampled from a woman aged 35-75 years with stage I lung adenocarcinoma. The nucleotides read TGCGCCAGCAGCTTGATTGGCTCCTACGAGCAGTACTTC. It translates as CASSLIGSYEQYF.